The clone carrying this T cell receptor beta chain was observed once. The data stem from a study of CD8 T cells in Susac syndrome. Study at large: Active disease was present in six of the sequenced Susac syndrome patients, whereas about 8 of them were in remission. Treatment status at blood draw for the Susac syndrome patients was therapy-naive, corticosteroids, or intravenous immunoglobulin alone.

A quantity of roughly 0.5 to 1 ug RNA underwent reverse transcription using random hexamers. Amplification of TCR beta CDR3 used immunoSEQ multiplex PCR across 54 Vbeta and 13 Jbeta. TCRdb reprocessed the immunoSEQ multiplex PCR reads with MiXCR, giving one entry per CDR3 protein. Seen here are 150,000 to 180,000 distinct CDR3 sequences, about 95% observed once, and the top ten hold 0.16%. CD8+ and CD4+ T cells from blood underwent TCR beta sequencing, which was carried out in a high-throughput format. V was cut by 6 bases and J by 1 base, with 12 bases left in between. Germline values: CDR1 SQVTM, CDR2 ANQGSEA. This CDR3 is 13 amino acids long.

Material for sequencing was CD4+ T cells from PBMCs. The receptor was isolated from a human donor with Susac syndrome. The chain combines TRBV29-1 with TRBJ1-1; D is ambiguous. The CDR3: CSVAPDPNTEAFF. The DNA of the CDR3 is TGCAGCGTCGCCCCCGACCCGAACACTGAAGCTTTCTTT.